What follows is one T cell receptor (beta chain) and its context. Sequencing used immunoSEQ multiplex PCR; TCRdb keeps in-frame clones, though not all of them. Of roughly 9,600 clones in the sample, around 90% were seen once. The record originates from a study of T cells in localized non-small cell lung cancer. This CDR3 has 19 residues. J lost 0 bases, V lost 5 bases, and 15 bases had no gene match. Germline V CDR1 and CDR2: SGHTA, FQGNSA. The sequence derives from a male donor aged 60 or over with stage III squamous cell lung carcinoma. Sequences were derived from peripheral blood, sampled before any cancer treatment. This chain uses TRBV7-2 with TRBJ1-4; 7 positions agree with TRBD1. CDR3 DNA: TGTGCCAGCAGCCCTAGCCGGGACAGCCCAGACGCAACTAATGAAAAACTGTTTTTT. Its translation: CASSPSRDSPDATNEKLFF.